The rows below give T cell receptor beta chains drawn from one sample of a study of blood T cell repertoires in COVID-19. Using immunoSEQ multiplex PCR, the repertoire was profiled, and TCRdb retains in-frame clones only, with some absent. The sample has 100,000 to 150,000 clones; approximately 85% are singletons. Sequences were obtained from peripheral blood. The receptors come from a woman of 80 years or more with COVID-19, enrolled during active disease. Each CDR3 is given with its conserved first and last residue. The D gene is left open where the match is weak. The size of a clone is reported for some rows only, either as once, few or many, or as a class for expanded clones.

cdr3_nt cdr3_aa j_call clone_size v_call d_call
TGCGCCAGCAGGCGGACAGCGCTGCCTGGGGCCAACGTCCTGACTTTC CASRRTALPGANVLTF TRBJ2-6 . TRBV5-1 .
TGCGCCAGCAGCTGGGGGACTAGCGGGACGAACAATGAGCAGTTCTTC CASSWGTSGTNNEQFF TRBJ2-1 . TRBV5-1 TRBD2
TGTGCCAGCAGCTTAGCGGTTGGGGACTTCTATGGCTACACCTTC CASSLAVGDFYGYTF TRBJ1-2 few TRBV11-2 .
TGTGCCAGCAGCTCCCTTACTAGCGCGAACACAGATACGCAGTATTTT CASSSLTSANTDTQYF TRBJ2-3 . TRBV7-6 TRBD2
TGCAGCGTTGTGGGGGCTCAAGAGACCCAGTACTTC CSVVGAQETQYF TRBJ2-5 . TRBV29-1 .
TGCGCCAGCAGCCAAGGTAGTAGGGGGCAGGGAGATACGCAGTATTTT CASSQGSRGQGDTQYF TRBJ2-3 . TRBV4-3 TRBD1
TGTGCCAGCAACCCGGCGGGAGGACTTAACACCGGGGAGCTGTTTTTT CASNPAGGLNTGELFF TRBJ2-2 once TRBV27 TRBD2
TGTGCCAGTTCCGACCGGGGGGGGGCGACTAACTATGGCTACACCTTC CASSDRGGATNYGYTF TRBJ1-2 . TRBV19 .
TGTGCCAGCAGCCCCTACACGGGGGCTAATGAAAAACTGTTTTTT CASSPYTGANEKLFF TRBJ1-4 . TRBV3-1/TRBV3-2 .
TGTGCCAGCGACGGACAGGGGATCTATGGCTACACCTTC CASDGQGIYGYTF TRBJ1-2 . TRBV18 TRBD1
TGTGCCAGCAGTTTACCCCCCGGTATCCAACCCCTCCACTTT CASSLPPGIQPLHF TRBJ1-6 . TRBV28 .
TGTGCCAGCAGCCCAGGATCTGGAAACACCATATATTTT CASSPGSGNTIYF TRBJ1-3 . TRBV5-8 .
TGTGCCAGCAGCGTCACCTCTAGCGAGACGCGAAACAATGAGCAGTTCTTC CASSVTSSETRNNEQFF TRBJ2-1 . TRBV9 .
TGTGCCAGCGGGACAGGACTATCACCCCTCCACTTT CASGTGLSPLHF TRBJ1-6 few TRBV5-4 TRBD1
TGTGCCAGTAGTAAACGCCCCCGGGACAGCCTAACTATCAACTACGAGCAGTACTTC CASSKRPRDSLTINYEQYF TRBJ2-7 . TRBV19 TRBD1
TGTGCCAGCAGCTTGGACTCGGACACTTACACCGGGGAGCTGTTTTTT CASSLDSDTYTGELFF TRBJ2-2 . TRBV5-4 .
TGCGCCAGCAGCCAAGATTGGCAGGGGGCTAATCAGCCCCAGCATTTT CASSQDWQGANQPQHF TRBJ1-5 . TRBV4-1 TRBD1
TGTGCCAGCTCACCACCTTCAGGGGTGGATGGCTACACCTTC CASSPPSGVDGYTF TRBJ1-2 few TRBV18 .
TGTGCCAGCAGTTTTCCGACTGGAGGCGGGGAGCTGTTTTTT CASSFPTGGGELFF TRBJ2-2 . TRBV27 .
TGTGCCAGCAGCTTCGGACAGGGGAACACTGAAGCTTTCTTT CASSFGQGNTEAFF TRBJ1-1 . TRBV7-9 TRBD1
TGTGCCAGCAGTCCCCCGGGACAGAAGTCTGGAAACACCATATATTTT CASSPPGQKSGNTIYF TRBJ1-3 . TRBV28 TRBD1
TGTGCCAGCAGCTTGGTTTCAGGGAAAAATGAAAAACTGTTTTTT CASSLVSGKNEKLFF TRBJ1-4 . TRBV7-9 .
TGTGCCACCAGCACTAATTGGGAGACCGGGACACACGATAAAGCCTACACCGGGGAGCTGTTTTTT CATSTNWETGTHDKAYTGELFF TRBJ2-2 . TRBV15 .
TGCGCCAGCAGCCCAGGGACAGGGGGCTCGGGGACCCAGTACTTC CASSPGTGGSGTQYF TRBJ2-5 . TRBV4-3 TRBD1
TGCAGCGTTGGCCCAGGCCTAAACTATGGCTACACCTTC CSVGPGLNYGYTF TRBJ1-2 . TRBV29-1 .
TGTGCCAGCAGTTTGTCGGAGGGCGAGCAGTACTTC CASSLSEGEQYF TRBJ2-7 . TRBV28 .
TGTGCCACAGGGACATCGAGCTCCTACAATGAGCAGTTCTTC CATGTSSSYNEQFF TRBJ2-1 . TRBV24-1 .
TGCGCCAGCAGCTCAGGACAGGGGGAGACCCAGTACTTC CASSSGQGETQYF TRBJ2-5 . TRBV5-1 TRBD1
TGTGCCAGCAGCTTATATGCGGGGAGCTCCTACAATGAGCAGTTCTTC CASSLYAGSSYNEQFF TRBJ2-1 . TRBV11-2 .
TGCGCCAGCAGCTGGGACTATAGCACAGATACGCAGTATTTT CASSWDYSTDTQYF TRBJ2-3 . TRBV5-1 TRBD2
TGTGCCAGTAGTGAGGCAGCGTATAATTCACCCCTCCACTTT CASSEAAYNSPLHF TRBJ1-6 . TRBV19 .
TGTGCTAGTGGGGAGCGGGAGTTTGGTACCGGGGAGCTGTTTTTT CASGEREFGTGELFF TRBJ2-2 . TRBV12-5 TRBD2
TGTGCCAGCAGTGGTTCGCTAGAGACGGGCCGGGGGGCGACCCAGTACTTC CASSGSLETGRGATQYF TRBJ2-5 . TRBV2 .
TGCAGTGCTAGTAAGACTAGCGGGAGGGGTTACAATGAGCAGTTCTTC CSASKTSGRGYNEQFF TRBJ2-1 once TRBV20-1 TRBD2
TGTGCCAGCAGCTTGGTCGACAGCACTGAGCAGTTCTTC CASSLVDSTEQFF TRBJ2-1 . TRBV11-1 .
TGTGCCAGCGGGGGACTAGCGGGAGGGTACGAGCAGTACTTC CASGGLAGGYEQYF TRBJ2-7 . TRBV6-5 TRBD2
TGTGCCACCAGGCGGACTCTGGCACCTAATGAAAAACTGTTTTTT CATRRTLAPNEKLFF TRBJ1-4 . TRBV15 .
TGTGCCAGCAGTACTAATGGGGCAGGGACAGATACGCAGTATTTT CASSTNGAGTDTQYF TRBJ2-3 . TRBV27 .
TGCGCCAGCAGCTTGGGGGACAGGCCAAGCATTCAGTACTTC CASSLGDRPSIQYF TRBJ2-4 . TRBV5-1 TRBD1
TGTGCCAGTAGTCTCGACACTAGCTTTGAGACCCAGTACTTC CASSLDTSFETQYF TRBJ2-5 . TRBV19 .
TGTGCCAGCAGCTTACCCCGGACTAGTACCTACAATGAGCAGTTCTTC CASSLPRTSTYNEQFF TRBJ2-1 . TRBV11-2 TRBD2
TGTGCCAGCAGTTACAAAGGGAGGATAGGGAATACCTACGAGCAGTACTTC CASSYKGRIGNTYEQYF TRBJ2-7 few TRBV6-2/TRBV6-3 .
TGTGCCACCAGCTTCGGGGTAGGCGAAAAACTGTTTTTT CATSFGVGEKLFF TRBJ1-4 once TRBV15 .
TGTGCCAGCAGCTTTAGCCGTTCCACAGATACGCAGTATTTT CASSFSRSTDTQYF TRBJ2-3 . TRBV5-4 .
TGCAGTGCTATGACAGCCGAAAAACTGTTTTTT CSAMTAEKLFF TRBJ1-4 . TRBV20-1 .
TGTGCCAGCAGCCGGACTCTTCCAGGGGACAATGAGCAGTTCTTC CASSRTLPGDNEQFF TRBJ2-1 . TRBV7-9 .
TGTGCCAGCTCACCTCTGACAGGGGTAGAGACTGAAGCTTTCTTT CASSPLTGVETEAFF TRBJ1-1 few TRBV18 TRBD1
TGTGCCAGCAGCCCCCGACTAGCGGAGACCCAGTACTTC CASSPRLAETQYF TRBJ2-5 . TRBV14 TRBD2